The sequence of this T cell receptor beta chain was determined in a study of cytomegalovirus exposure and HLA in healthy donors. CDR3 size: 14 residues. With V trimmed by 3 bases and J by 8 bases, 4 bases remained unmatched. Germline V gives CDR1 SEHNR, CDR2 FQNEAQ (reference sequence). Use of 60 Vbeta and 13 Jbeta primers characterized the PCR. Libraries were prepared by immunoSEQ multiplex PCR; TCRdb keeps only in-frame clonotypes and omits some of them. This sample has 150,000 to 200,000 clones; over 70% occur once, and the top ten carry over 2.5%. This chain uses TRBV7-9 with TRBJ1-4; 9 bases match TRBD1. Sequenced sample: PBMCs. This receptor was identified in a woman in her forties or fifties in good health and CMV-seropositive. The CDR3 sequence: CASSLDRGDEKLFF. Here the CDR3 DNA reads TGTGCCAGCAGCTTGGACAGGGGAGACGAAAAACTGTTTTTT. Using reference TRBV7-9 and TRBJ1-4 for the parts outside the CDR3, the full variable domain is DTGVSQNPRHKITKRGQNVTFRCDPISEHNRLYWYRQTLGQGPEFLTYFQNEAQLEKSRLLSDRFSAERPKGSFSTLEIQRTEQGDSAMYLCASSLDRGDEKLFFGSGTQLSVL.